This TCR beta chain emerged from a study of T cell responses to AZD1222 COVID-19 vaccine. Germline CDR1 reads SGHAT; CDR2 reads FQNNGV. V dropped 5 bases and J dropped 4; count of bases not matched to a gene: 2. The CDR3 is 13 residues long. Comment on this clone: The antigen is undetermined.

Study findings and constraints: Among AZD1222 vaccinees, only six were seropositive at baseline.

Libraries were prepared by immunoSEQ multiplex PCR; TCRdb keeps only in-frame clonotypes and omits some of them. The table lists approximately 80,000 clones, approximately 91% of them singletons. This TCR was recovered from an adult in good health. Specimen: peripheral blood, collected on day 0 of MenACWY control vaccination. V is TRBV11-2 and J is TRBJ2-7, with 10 bases aligning to TRBD1. The CDR3 coding sequence is TGTGCCAGCAGCGCGGGACAGGGGTACGAGCAGTACTTC. It encodes CASSAGQGYEQYF.